The TCR beta chain described here comes from a study of blood T cell repertoires in COVID-19 (TCRdb year 2020). Turning to the overall study: Collaborator samples came from the United States, Italy and Spain and covered acute and convalescent phases of COVID-19. Where HLA class I and class II types were available, the types were taken from metadata supplied by the sample provider, not from assay-based typing. A de-identified subject ID, COVID-19 status, age in years and sex were almost always included in the sample metadata. The samples were drawn from the first 160 participants of the ongoing ImmuneRACE study and from 950 to 1,500 subjects provided by 6 global collaborators. The repertoires were made available in a free public database intended to serve as a resource for research on the immune response to SARS-CoV-2. Subjects who had been exposed to COVID-19, were actively infected with it, or had recovered from it provided the deeply sampled blood TCRbeta repertoires that made up the dataset. The material from the prospective study consisted of cDNA or gDNA derived from T cells, B-cell-depleted T cells, or PBMCs. General conclusions and limits of the study: Clinical and demographic metadata were provided uncurated, with the amount varying by source and participant.

Points on this clone: What antigen it recognizes has not been identified. No qualities accompany the bases; no much larger clone lies one base away.

Another Seattle source contributed samples from volunteer blood donors who had recovered from COVID-19. Collaborating institutions collected whole blood in K2EDTA tubes following their own protocols. Collaborator samples were shipped for TCRbeta analysis as frozen whole blood, isolated PBMCs, or DNA extracted from either sample type. The germline V gene sets CDR1 to SGHTS and CDR2 to YDEGEE. V was cut back by 7 bases and J by 1 base, leaving a gap of 9 bases between them. From cysteine to phenylalanine, the CDR3 is 12 amino acids long. The only DNA kept is the CDR3, 36 bases in frame from the first base. TCRbeta CDR3 regions were amplified from genomic DNA by means of the immunoSEQ Assay, a bias-controlled multiplex PCR. The study's processing was this. The number of nucleated cells in each sample was estimated by amplification of reference gene primers within the assay. To quantify the absolute abundance of each unique TCRbeta CDR3 rearrangement, sequence reads were collapsed and filtered. For each sample, productive Simpson clonality was calculated as the square root of Simpson's diversity index across productive rearrangements. In TCRdb, the immuneACCESS table is reduced to in-frame sequences with V and J assigned. These tables do not hold every clone; where another copy was compared, an unresolved V gene accounts for under half, and the others remain unexplained. The DNA was the basis for D and trimming; V, J and clone size are from that table. The sample table shows some 260,000 clones, and about 88% are seen once. In total, the top ten clones hold 0.99% of the sample.

The material sequenced was peripheral blood. The receptor chain draws on TRBV5-8 and TRBJ2-7; matching of 5 bases hints at TRBD2 as the D gene. This receptor was identified in a woman aged 40-49 years who had recovered from COVID-19. The CDR3 is CASPERSYEQYF. The bases are TGTGCCAGCCCCGAGCGGTCCTACGAGCAGTACTTC.